The 16 T cell receptor beta chains below all came from one sample that was sequenced in a study of Graves' ophthalmopathy and Graves' hyperthyroidism. RNA transcripts served as template for amplifying TCR beta CDR3 sequences. First-round RT-PCR employed HTBI primers, with a second-round multiplex PCR after it. TCRdb re-analysed the multiplex PCR reads in MiXCR, keeping a single row per CDR3 protein. The sample has hundreds of thousands of distinct CDR3 sequences, 22% seen once. Source material: peripheral blood. The receptors stem from a young woman with stable Graves' hyperthyroidism. Some clones in this sample may be carry-over from other donors' samples.

The rearrangement uses TRBV28 and TRBJ2-7, with 11 bases that match TRBD2. CDR1 is MDHEN, CDR2 SYDVKM, per germline. The CDR3 spans 16 residues. V lost 3 bases and J lost 9; bases outside the gene matches: 13. This CDR3 is CASSLQRLAGRIGQYF. CDR3 DNA: TGTGCCAGCAGTTTGCAGCGACTAGCGGGGCGTATTGGGCAGTACTTC.

On this clonotype itself: A much larger clonotype is one base distant, so this may be a read error. The chain joins TRBV30 to TRBJ2-2; D might be TRBD1 (5 bases). Germline values: CDR1 GTSNPN, CDR2 SVGIG (reference sequence). V gave up 1 base and J gave up 10 bases, with 13 bases separating them. The CDR3 length is 13 residues. The CDR3 spells CAWSETAAEELFF. CDR3 nucleotides: TGTGCCTGGAGTGAGACAGCTGCCGAGGAGCTGTTTTTT. Combining the CDR3 with reference TRBV30 and TRBJ2-2 gives the whole variable domain SQTIHQWPATLVQPVGSPLSLECTVEGTSNPNLYWYRQAAGRGLQLLFYSVGIGQISSEVPQNLSASRPQDRQFILSSKKLLLSDSGFYLCAWSETAAEELFFGEGSRLTVL.

The chain has TRBV5-1 and TRBJ2-7; TRBD1 is a possible D gene (5 bases). Per the germline V gene, CDR1 is SGHRS and CDR2 is YFSETQ. The CDR3 extends over 16 amino acids. V shed 4 bases and J shed 4 bases, with 21 bases lying between them. CDR3 sequence: CASSLPRQGNQYEQYF. CDR3 coding DNA: TGCGCCAGCAGCCTACCCCGGCAGGGCAATCAATACGAGCAGTACTTC.

This clonotype was seen at least ten times. The chain carries TRBV28 and TRBJ1-5, with 7 bases fitting TRBD1. Unmatched junction bases numbered 7, after V lost 5 bases and J lost 3 bases. This CDR3 is 15 amino acids long. Germline V CDR1 and CDR2: MDHEN, SYDVKM. CDR3 DNA sequence: TGTGCCAGCAGTCGCCTCGGGACAGCCAATCAGCCCCAGCATTTT. This encodes CASSRLGTANQPQHF.

This clonotype has ten or more counts. This chain uses TRBV29-1 with TRBJ2-7, with D possibly TRBD1 on 6 matching bases. Germline-derived CDR1 and CDR2 are SQVTM and ANQGSEA. CDR3 length equals 13 residues. Trimming pared 4 bases from V and 6 bases from J, leaving 16 bases between. CDR3 sequence: CSVATGLGLEQYF. In nucleotides, the CDR3 is TGCAGCGTTGCGACAGGCTTAGGTCTCGAGCAGTACTTC.

The CDR3 reads CATAQGAMNTEAFF. CDR3 in DNA: TGTGCCACCGCACAGGGGGCCATGAACACTGAAGCTTTCTTT. J is TRBJ1-1 and V is TRBV7-2; the match to TRBD1 covers 9 bases. V trimming: 10 bases; J trimming: 0 bases; junction bases outside the gene matches: 6. Germline CDR1 reads SGHTA; CDR2 reads FQGNSA. The CDR3 is 14 amino acids.

This clonotype was observed at least ten times. The chain has TRBV7-8 and TRBJ2-5, with 13 bases fitting TRBD2. This CDR3 contains 16 residues. Trimming at V came to 5 bases and at J to 5 bases, leaving 8 bases not matched to a gene. Germline lookup yields CDR1 SGHVS and CDR2 FQNEAQ. The CDR3 here is CASSLGLAGVFETQYF. As DNA, the CDR3 is TGTGCCAGCAGCCTTGGACTAGCGGGGGTTTTCGAGACCCAGTACTTC.

The chain combines TRBV12-3 or TRBV12-4 with TRBJ2-5; D is tentatively TRBD1 or TRBD2 (5 bases each). V was pared by 2 bases and J by 3 bases, with 16 bases between. The CDR3 extends over 16 amino acids. The CDR3 reads CASSLYPGATKETQYF. CDR3 sequence (DNA): TGTGCCAGCAGTTTATACCCCGGGGCCACAAAAGAGACCCAGTACTTC.

This clonotype was seen only a few times. This chain links TRBV28 with TRBJ2-5; no clear D gene. Germline V gene data show CDR1 as MDHEN and CDR2 as SYDVKM. This CDR3 has 16 residues. V was shortened by 7 bases and J by 5 bases, with 23 bases between the two germline ends. The CDR3 DNA follows: TGTGCCAGCACGCCCACCAATGGGGTCACCGGGGAGACCCAGTACTTC. Translated, it gives CASTPTNGVTGETQYF.

The table lists this clonotype with a count of one. The J gene is TRBJ1-2, the V gene TRBV6-5; D gene uncertain. CDR3 length: 13 amino acids. Per the germline V gene, CDR1 is MNHEY and CDR2 is SVGAGI. V gave up 4 bases and J gave up 8 bases, with 14 bases separating them. The CDR3 spells CASSSQPESGYTF. For the CDR3, the DNA is TGTGCCAGCAGTTCCCAACCTGAGTCGGGCTACACCTTC.

The chain is built from TRBV27 and TRBJ1-2, with D unclear. Trimming stripped 6 bases from V and 6 bases from J, with 8 bases between. Germline CDR1 and CDR2: MNHEY and SMNVEV (reference sequence). This CDR3 region has 11 residues. The CDR3 sequence: CASRSRHGYTF. In DNA, the CDR3 is TGTGCCAGCAGAAGTCGGCATGGCTACACCTTC.

This clonotype was counted many times. This rearrangement joins TRBV20-1 to TRBJ2-7; D ambiguous. Germline CDR1 DFQATT, CDR2 SNEGSKA (reference sequence). There are 14 residues in the CDR3. The germline V and J ends were trimmed by 6 bases and 0 bases, with 15 bases remaining between them. The CDR3 nucleotides read TGCAGTGCCTATACCGAAAGGAGCTCCTACGAGCAGTACTTC. Translation: CSAYTERSSYEQYF.

This clonotype was seen ten or more times. This chain uses TRBV6-2 or TRBV6-3 with TRBJ2-2, with D perhaps TRBD1 (6 bases). The V end lost 4 bases, the J end lost 2 bases, and 11 bases lay between the germline ends. The CDR3 consists of 15 residues. CDR1 and CDR2 from the germline V gene are MNHEY and SVGEGT. The CDR3 loop is CASSSPGVNTGELFF. The CDR3, as DNA: TGTGCCAGCAGTTCCCCAGGGGTCAACACCGGGGAGCTGTTTTTT.

In DNA, the CDR3 is TGCGCCAGCAGCCAGGGACGGCAGACTGGGAATGGCTACACCTTC. It encodes CASSQGRQTGNGYTF. The chain combines TRBV4-3 with TRBJ1-2; the D gene is possibly TRBD1 (5 bases). Trimming pared 3 bases from V and 6 bases from J, leaving 17 bases between. The CDR3 is 15 residues long. The germline gives CDR1 LGHNA, CDR2 YSLEER.

The sample holds many counts of this clonotype. The genes are TRBV18 and TRBJ2-5; TRBD2 might be the D (5 bases). The CDR3 has 13 residues. Trimming stripped 8 bases from V and 1 base from J, with 11 bases between. Germline CDR1 KGHSH, CDR2 LQKENI. CDR3 residues: CASSPRGQETQYF. CDR3 bases: TGTGCCAGCAGCCCACGGGGCCAAGAGACCCAGTACTTC.

Many counts were recorded for this clonotype. The V gene is TRBV27, the J gene TRBJ1-3; 8 nucleotides match TRBD1. The trim removed 6 bases at V and 8 bases at J, leaving 6 bases unmatched. The germline gives CDR1 MNHEY, CDR2 SMNVEV (reference sequence). This CDR3 contains 13 residues. CDR3 sequence (DNA): TGTGCCAGCAGCCCAGACAGGGGACACACCATATATTTT. Translated: CASSPDRGHTIYF.